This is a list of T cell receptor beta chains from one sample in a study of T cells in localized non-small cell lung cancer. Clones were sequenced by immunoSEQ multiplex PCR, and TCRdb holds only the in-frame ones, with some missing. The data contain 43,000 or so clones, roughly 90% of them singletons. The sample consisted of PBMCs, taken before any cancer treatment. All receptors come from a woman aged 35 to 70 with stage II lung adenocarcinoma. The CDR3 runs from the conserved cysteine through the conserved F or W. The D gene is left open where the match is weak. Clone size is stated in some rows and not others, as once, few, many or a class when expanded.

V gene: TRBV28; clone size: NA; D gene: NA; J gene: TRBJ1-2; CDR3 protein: CASSLNPSYGYTF; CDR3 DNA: TGTGCCAGCAGTCTTAACCCCAGCTATGGCTACACCTTC
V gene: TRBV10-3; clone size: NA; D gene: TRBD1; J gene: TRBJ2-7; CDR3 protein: CAITGTGGSYEQYF; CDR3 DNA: TGTGCCATCACCGGGACAGGGGGCTCCTACGAGCAGTACTTC
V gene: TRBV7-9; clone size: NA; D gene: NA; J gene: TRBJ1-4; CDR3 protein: CASSFGRTNEKLFF; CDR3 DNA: TGTGCCAGCAGCTTCGGTCGGACTAATGAAAAACTGTTTTTT
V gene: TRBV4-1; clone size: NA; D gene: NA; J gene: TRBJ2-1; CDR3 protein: CASSHLRGLGDNEQFF; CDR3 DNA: TGCGCCAGCAGCCATCTTCGGGGGCTGGGCGACAATGAGCAGTTCTTC
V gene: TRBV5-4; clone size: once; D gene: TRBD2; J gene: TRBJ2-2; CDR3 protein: CASSKGLAGTGELFF; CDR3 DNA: TGTGCCAGCAGCAAGGGACTAGCGGGCACCGGGGAGCTGTTTTTT
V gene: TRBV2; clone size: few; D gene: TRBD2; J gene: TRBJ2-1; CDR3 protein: CASRPRTSGVSYNEQFF; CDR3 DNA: TGTGCCAGCAGACCTCGGACTAGCGGGGTCTCCTACAATGAGCAGTTCTTC
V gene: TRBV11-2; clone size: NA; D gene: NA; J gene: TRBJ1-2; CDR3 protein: CASSSPGSWVYGYTF; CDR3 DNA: TGTGCCAGCAGCTCCCCGGGATCCTGGGTCTATGGCTACACCTTC
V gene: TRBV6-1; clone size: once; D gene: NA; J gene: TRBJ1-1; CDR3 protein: CASSRQRDTEAFF; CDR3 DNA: TGTGCCAGCAGTAGACAGAGAGACACTGAAGCTTTCTTT
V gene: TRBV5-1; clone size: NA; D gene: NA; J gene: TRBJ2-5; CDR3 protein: CASSPGAGLETQYF; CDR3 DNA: TGCGCCAGCAGCCCGGGGGCAGGGCTGGAGACCCAGTACTTC
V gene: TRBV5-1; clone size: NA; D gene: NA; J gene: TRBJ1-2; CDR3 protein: CASSLASYYGYTF; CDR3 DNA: TGCGCCAGCAGCTTGGCGTCTTACTATGGCTACACCTTC
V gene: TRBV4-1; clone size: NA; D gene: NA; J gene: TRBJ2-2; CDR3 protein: CASSQSDNPGELFF; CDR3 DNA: TGCGCCAGCAGCCAATCCGACAATCCCGGGGAGCTGTTTTTT
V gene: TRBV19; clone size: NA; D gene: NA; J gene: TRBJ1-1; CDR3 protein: CASSMTLQGRDTEAFF; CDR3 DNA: TGTGCCAGTAGTATGACGTTACAAGGGAGAGACACTGAAGCTTTCTTT
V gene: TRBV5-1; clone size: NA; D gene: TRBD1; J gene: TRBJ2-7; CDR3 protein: CASSLGPRDRTDYEQYF; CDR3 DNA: TGCGCCAGCAGCTTGGGCCCCCGGGACAGGACCGACTACGAGCAGTACTTC
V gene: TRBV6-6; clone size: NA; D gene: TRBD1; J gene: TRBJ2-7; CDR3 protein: CASSRQGQIPYEQYF; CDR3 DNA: TGTGCCAGCAGCAGACAGGGCCAGATTCCTTACGAGCAGTACTTC
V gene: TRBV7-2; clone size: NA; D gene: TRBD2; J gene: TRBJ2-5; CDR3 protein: CASSLGLPGLSGETQYF; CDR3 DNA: TGTGCCAGCAGCTTAGGGCTCCCGGGACTTAGCGGGGAGACCCAGTACTTC
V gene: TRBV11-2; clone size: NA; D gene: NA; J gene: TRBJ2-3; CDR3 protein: CASTPAGHTQYF; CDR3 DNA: TGTGCCAGCACTCCCGCGGGGCATACGCAGTATTTT
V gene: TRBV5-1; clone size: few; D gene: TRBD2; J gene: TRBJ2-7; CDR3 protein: CASSWTGTRLYEQYF; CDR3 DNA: TGCGCCAGCAGCTGGACCGGGACTAGACTCTACGAGCAGTACTTC
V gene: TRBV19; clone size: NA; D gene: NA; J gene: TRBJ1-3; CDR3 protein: CASRQSSGNTIYF; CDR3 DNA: TGTGCCAGTAGACAGTCCTCTGGAAACACCATATATTTT
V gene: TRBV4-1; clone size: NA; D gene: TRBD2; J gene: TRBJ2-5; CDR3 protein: CASSQDDLAGGRETQYF; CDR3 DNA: TGCGCCAGCAGCCAAGATGACCTAGCGGGAGGGAGGGAGACCCAGTACTTC
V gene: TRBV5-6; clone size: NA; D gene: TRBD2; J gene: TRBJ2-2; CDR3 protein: CASSFSPSGPGTGELFF; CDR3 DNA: TGTGCCAGCAGCTTCAGTCCTAGCGGCCCGGGCACCGGGGAGCTGTTTTTT
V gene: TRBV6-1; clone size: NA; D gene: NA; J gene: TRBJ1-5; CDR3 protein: CASSEEGRQPQHF; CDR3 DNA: TGTGCCAGCAGTGAAGAGGGCCGGCAGCCCCAGCATTTT
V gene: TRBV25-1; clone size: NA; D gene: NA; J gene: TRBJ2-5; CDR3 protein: CASSEWGREVYQETQYF; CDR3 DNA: TGTGCCAGCAGTGAATGGGGGCGCGAGGTGTACCAAGAGACCCAGTACTTC
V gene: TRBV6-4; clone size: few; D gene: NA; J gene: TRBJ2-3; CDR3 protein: CASSETGSTDTQYF; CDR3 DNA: TGTGCCAGCAGTGAGACGGGCAGCACAGATACGCAGTATTTT
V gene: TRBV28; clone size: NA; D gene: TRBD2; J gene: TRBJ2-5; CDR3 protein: CASSKGVAGRETQYF; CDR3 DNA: TGTGCCAGCAGTAAAGGAGTAGCGGGAAGAGAGACCCAGTACTTC
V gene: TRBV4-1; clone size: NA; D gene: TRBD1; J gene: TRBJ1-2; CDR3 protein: CASSQEDQSDRASNYGYTF; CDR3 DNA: TGCGCCAGCAGCCAAGAGGACCAATCAGACAGGGCGTCTAACTATGGCTACACCTTC
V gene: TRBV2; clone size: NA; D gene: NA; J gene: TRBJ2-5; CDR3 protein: CASQTGQETQYF; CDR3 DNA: TGTGCCAGCCAAACAGGACAAGAGACCCAGTACTTC
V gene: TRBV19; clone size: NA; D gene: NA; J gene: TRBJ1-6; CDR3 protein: CASSMPGRGSYNSPLHF; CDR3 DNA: TGTGCCAGTAGTATGCCAGGGCGCGGGTCCTATAATTCACCCCTCCACTTT
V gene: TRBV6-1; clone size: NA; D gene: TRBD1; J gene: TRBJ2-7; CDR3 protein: CASSTGTGNHYEQYF; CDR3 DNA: TGTGCCAGCAGTACCGGGACAGGGAATCACTACGAGCAGTACTTC
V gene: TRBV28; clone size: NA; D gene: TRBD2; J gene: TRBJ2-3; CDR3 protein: CASVGRASTDTQYF; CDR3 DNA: TGTGCCAGCGTCGGGAGGGCCTCCACAGATACGCAGTATTTT
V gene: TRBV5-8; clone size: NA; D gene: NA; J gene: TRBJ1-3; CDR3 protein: CASSLDTYSGNTIYF; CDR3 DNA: TGTGCCAGCAGCTTGGACACCTACTCTGGAAACACCATATATTTT
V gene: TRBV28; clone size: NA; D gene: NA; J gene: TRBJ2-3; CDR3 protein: CASRKGSTDTQYF; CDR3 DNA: TGTGCCAGCCGGAAGGGGAGCACAGATACGCAGTATTTT
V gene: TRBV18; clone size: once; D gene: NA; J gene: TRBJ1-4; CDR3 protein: CASSPDTDLPNYEKLFF; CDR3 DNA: TGTGCCAGCTCACCCGATACGGATCTCCCGAATTATGAAAAACTGTTTTTT
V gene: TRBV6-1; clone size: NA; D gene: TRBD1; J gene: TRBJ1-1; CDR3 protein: CASSEQGGTSAAFF; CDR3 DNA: TGTGCCAGCAGTGAACAGGGGGGCACAAGCGCAGCTTTCTTT